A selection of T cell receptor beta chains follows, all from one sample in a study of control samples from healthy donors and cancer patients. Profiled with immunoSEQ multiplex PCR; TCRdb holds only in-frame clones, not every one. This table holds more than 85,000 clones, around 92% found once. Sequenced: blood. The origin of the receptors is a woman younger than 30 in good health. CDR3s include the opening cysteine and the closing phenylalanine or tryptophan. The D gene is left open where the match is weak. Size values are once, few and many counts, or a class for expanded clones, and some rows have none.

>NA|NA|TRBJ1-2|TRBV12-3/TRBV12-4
TGTGCCAGCAGTTTGGGCTCAGGAAATGGCTACACCTTC
CASSLGSGNGYTF
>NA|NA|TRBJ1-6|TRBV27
TGTGCCAGCAGTTTATCGGAGACGGTCAACAATTCACCCCTCCACTTT
CASSLSETVNNSPLHF
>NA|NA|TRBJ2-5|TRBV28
TGTGCCAGCAGTTCTTTTTCGGTTAGACAGTACCAAGAGACCCAGTACTTC
CASSSFSVRQYQETQYF
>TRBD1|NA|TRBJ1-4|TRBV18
TGTGCCAGCTCCCGAGACAGGGAAAGAGATGAAAAACTGTTTTTT
CASSRDRERDEKLFF
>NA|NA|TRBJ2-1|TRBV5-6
TGTGCCAGCAGCTACCCCTGGGAGGAGCAGTTCTTC
CASSYPWEEQFF
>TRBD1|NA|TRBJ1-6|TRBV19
TGTGCCAGTAGTAGGGGCAGGGGGCATAATTCACCCCTCCACTTT
CASSRGRGHNSPLHF
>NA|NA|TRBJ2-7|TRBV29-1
TGCAGCGTTCAGACTGGATACGAGCAGTACTTC
CSVQTGYEQYF
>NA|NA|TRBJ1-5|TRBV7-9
TGTGCCAGCATTTTCAGAAGAAATCAGCCCCAGCATTTT
CASIFRRNQPQHF
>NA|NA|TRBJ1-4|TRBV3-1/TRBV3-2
TGTGCCAGCAGCCAGGCCGGGACCTCTAATGAAAAACTGTTTTTT
CASSQAGTSNEKLFF
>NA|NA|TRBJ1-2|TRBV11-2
TGTGCCAGCAGCCTCCGGGGTCAAGATGGCTACACCTTC
CASSLRGQDGYTF
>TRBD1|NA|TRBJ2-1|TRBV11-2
TGTGCCAGCAGCAGAGACAGGGGCTCCTACAATGAGCAGTTCTTC
CASSRDRGSYNEQFF
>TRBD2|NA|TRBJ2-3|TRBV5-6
TGTGCCAGCAGCCTCGGACTAGCGGGGTGGGATACGCAGTATTTT
CASSLGLAGWDTQYF
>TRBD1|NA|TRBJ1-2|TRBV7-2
TGTGCCAGCAGCTTAAGGACAGGGGGAGGCTACACCTTC
CASSLRTGGGYTF
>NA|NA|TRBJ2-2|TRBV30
TGTGCCTTACGGGTGACCCCCAAGAACACCGGGGAGCTGTTTTTT
CALRVTPKNTGELFF
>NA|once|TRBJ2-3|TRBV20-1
TGCAGTGCAAGCGTGGGAGATACGCAGTATTTT
CSASVGDTQYF
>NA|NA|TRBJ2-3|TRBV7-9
TGTGCCAGCAGCTTAGCGCACATACTAGACACAGATACGCAGTATTTT
CASSLAHILDTDTQYF
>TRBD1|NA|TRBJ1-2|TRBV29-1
TGCAGCGTTAAGATCCAGGGGGTAGGGGGCTACACCTTC
CSVKIQGVGGYTF
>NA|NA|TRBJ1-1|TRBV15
TGTGCCACCAGCAGAGATCTCGGGGGAGGGCGGGACACTGAAGCTTTCTTT
CATSRDLGGGRDTEAFF
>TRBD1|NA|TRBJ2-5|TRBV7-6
TGTGCCAGCAGCCCATGGGACAGAGGACAAGAGACCCAGTACTTC
CASSPWDRGQETQYF
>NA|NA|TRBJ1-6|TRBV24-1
TGTGCCACCAGTGATCCCGACATCAGCTCCTATAATTCACCCCTCCACTTT
CATSDPDISSYNSPLHF
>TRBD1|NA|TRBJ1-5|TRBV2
TGTGCCAGCCACCGGGACAGGCATTCCAATCAGCCCCAGCATTTT
CASHRDRHSNQPQHF
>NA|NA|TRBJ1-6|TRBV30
TGTGCCTGGAAACATGGCTCCTATAATTCACCCCTCCACTTT
CAWKHGSYNSPLHF